Listed here is a single T cell receptor beta chain. The sample belongs to a study of T cells in tuberculosis. At the level of the study: The T cells targeted glucose monomycolate, a mycobacterial lipid, via CD1B.

Chain pairing is unknown; alpha and beta were sequenced separately. Profiling relied on immunoSEQ multiplex PCR, and the TCRdb table lists in-frame clones only, not all of them. This sample carries 55,000 to 65,000 clones, 81% of them seen once, and the ten largest clones take around 13%. Thawed, overnight-rested PBMC were stained with GMM-loaded CD1B tetramer, viability dye and anti-CD3, then sorted. The lipid loaded on the CD1B tetramers was C32 glucose monomycolate from Rhodococcus equi. Each donor contributed about 100,000 sorted tetramer-negative cells. V was trimmed by 2 bases and J by 2 bases, leaving 12 bases between them. This CDR3 has 15 residues. Germline V gene data show CDR1 as MNHNS and CDR2 as SASEGT.

The J gene is TRBJ1-1, the V gene TRBV6-1; unclear D gene. The receptor's source is an adult woman with latent tuberculosis. Sample: CD1b-GMM tetramer-negative cells sorted from PBMCs. The CDR3 loop is CASSEISAGNTEAFF. The CDR3 nucleotides are TGTGCCAGCAGTGAAATCAGCGCGGGTAACACTGAAGCTTTCTTT.